This is a list of T cell receptor beta chains from one sample in a study of blood T cell repertoires in COVID-19. TCRdb's table, derived via immunoSEQ multiplex PCR, lists solely in-frame clones and lacks some. Found here are roughly 330,000 clones, nearly 90% of them singletons; the top ten hold approximately 5%. The sample taken for sequencing was PBMCs or T cells enriched from blood (not recorded which). These receptors were taken from a woman in her twenties or thirties who had recovered from COVID-19. Each CDR3 is given with its conserved first and last residue. The D gene is left open where the match is weak. Size values are once, few and many counts, or a class for expanded clones, and some rows have none.

d_call j_call clone_size v_call cdr3_nt cdr3_aa
- TRBJ1-2 once TRBV30 - CAWVGQGAPALPAF
TRBD1 TRBJ1-2 - TRBV30 TGTGCCTGGAGTCGGACAGGGGCCGGCTACACCTTC CAWSRTGAGYTF
TRBD1 TRBJ2-1 once TRBV6-6 TGTGCCAGCAGCCGTGGGGGACAGGGGATCGGGGAGCAGTTCTTC CASSRGGQGIGEQFF
TRBD1 TRBJ1-2 - TRBV10-1 TGCGCCAGCAGTGAGTCGATGAGGGACAGGGGGCGCGAGGCCTATGGCTACACCTTC CASSESMRDRGREAYGYTF
TRBD1 TRBJ1-4 - TRBV19 TGTGCCAGTAGTAAAGGGACAGGGAGCCTCATGAAACTGTTTTTT CASSKGTGSLMKLFF
- TRBJ2-3 - TRBV25-1 TGTGCCAGCAGTGAATCCAGGGCCACACGGGCAGATACGCAGTATTTT CASSESRATRADTQYF
- TRBJ2-1 - TRBV7-8 TGTGCCAGCAGCAAGGGGGGGGCCTACAATGAGCAGTTCTTC CASSKGGAYNEQFF
- TRBJ1-6 few TRBV6-4 TGTGCCAGCAGTGAGACGACAAATTCACCCCTCCACTTT CASSETTNSPLHF
- TRBJ2-7 - TRBV19 TGTGCCAGTGGTTCCCCTGGCGGGGCAATCGAGCAGTACTTC CASGSPGGAIEQYF
- TRBJ1-3 once TRBV2 TGTGCCAGCAGCCTAACAGTCGACACCATATATTTT CASSLTVDTIYF
- TRBJ1-6 few TRBV27 TGTGCCAGCAGGGAAGGGGCCCATTCACCCCTCCACTTT CASREGAHSPLHF
- TRBJ1-3 - TRBV24-1 TGTGCCACCAGTGACCCCAGAAACACCATATATTTT CATSDPRNTIYF
- TRBJ1-2 - TRBV4-1 TGCGCCAGCAGCTCTCGTCGGGACACCAACTATGGCTACACCTTC CASSSRRDTNYGYTF
TRBD1 TRBJ1-1 - TRBV2 TGTGCCAGCAGTGAGGGACAGGGTACTGAAGCTTTCTTT CASSEGQGTEAFF
- TRBJ2-3 - TRBV19 TGTGCCAGTAGTATAGTCGGGAGTGTTACGCAGTATTTT CASSIVGSVTQYF
- TRBJ1-1 - TRBV9 TGTGCCAGCAGCGTAGCAGGGGCGAACACTGAAGCTTTCTTT CASSVAGANTEAFF
TRBD1 TRBJ1-2 - TRBV30 TGTGCCTGGAGCTCGAGGGGGCTCAACTATGGCTACACCTTC CAWSSRGLNYGYTF
- TRBJ2-3 - TRBV5-1 TGCGCCAGCAGCTTGCGCGGGATTAGCACAGATACGCAGTATTTT CASSLRGISTDTQYF
- TRBJ1-4 - TRBV7-6 TGTGCCAGCAGCCTGGGGGGGAGAGGTAGTCGGGAAAAACTGTTTTTT CASSLGGRGSREKLFF
TRBD1 TRBJ1-1 - TRBV19 TGTGCCAGTAGTGCAGGGGGGCAGGCCACTGAAGCTTTCTTT CASSAGGQATEAFF
TRBD2 TRBJ2-1 - TRBV19 TGTGCCACCACCGGCGGGGGGGCCTACAATGAGCAGTTCTTC CATTGGGAYNEQFF
- TRBJ1-1 - TRBV30 TGTGCCTGGAATTTTGGCGGAAACACTGAAGCTTTCTTT CAWNFGGNTEAFF